This section outlines one TCR beta chain sequence together with its context. The sample belongs to a study of blood T cell repertoires in COVID-19. Study in general: The United States, Italy and Spain were the sources of the acute and convalescent COVID-19 samples.

In the authors' workflow: How many nucleated cells were present was estimated from reference gene primer amplification. Here immunoSEQ multiplex PCR was the method, and the copy in TCRdb shows in-frame clones only, minus some. The DNA was the basis for D and trimming; V, J and clone size are from that table. This repertoire shows 120,000 to 150,000 clones, roughly 84% found once; its top ten account for 35% to 40%. Germline CDR1 LGHNA, CDR2 YSLEER. The CDR3 is 15 amino acids. The V end lost 4 bases, the J end lost 0 bases, and 11 bases lay between the germline ends. The sample taken for sequencing was peripheral blood. The chain uses TRBV4-3 and TRBJ2-3; tentatively, D is TRBD2 (5 bases). This clonotype was obtained from a human donor in a cohort sampled during active COVID-19. This CDR3 is CASSRRAESTDTQYF. CDR3 nucleotides: TGCGCCAGCAGCCGGCGAGCGGAAAGCACAGATACGCAGTATTTT.